These 21 T cell receptor beta chains originate from one sample sequenced in a study of cytomegalovirus exposure and HLA in healthy donors. PCR used 60 Vbeta primers and 13 Jbeta primers. Clones were read by immunoSEQ multiplex PCR, and TCRdb kept only the in-frame ones, dropping some. This listing includes under 50,000 clones. Sequenced input: PBMCs. The receptors derive from a male donor in good health and CMV-seronegative.

The chain uses TRBV10-3 and TRBJ1-2, with D perhaps TRBD1 (5 bases). V was cut by 10 bases and J by 4 bases, with 13 bases left in between. The CDR3 has 12 amino acids. The germline CDR1 and CDR2 sequences are ENHRY and SYGVKD. The DNA of the CDR3 is TGTGCCACCCGGGGGGAGGGCTATGGCTACACCTTC. It codes for CATRGEGYGYTF.

Note on this clone: A read error is likely, as this CDR3 ends without the conserved phenylalanine or tryptophan. No DNA is shown, since the ends of the CDR3 on it are uncertain; the CDR3 is the one TCRdb lists. The J gene is TRBJ1-2, the V gene TRBV25-1; no check of the table's D call, TRBD1, against the DNA was made. The CDR3 is made up of 11 amino acids, end residues included. Germline-derived CDR1 and CDR2 are MGHDK and SYGVNS. The CDR3 protein is CASSARRTGLL.

The rearrangement links TRBV9 to TRBJ2-3, with D tentatively TRBD2 (6 bases). The CDR3 has 13 amino acids. Between the trimmed V and J ends, which lost 0 bases and 4 bases, there was a span of 6 bases. CDR1 is SGDLS and CDR2 is YYNGEE in the germline V gene. CDR3 in DNA: TGTGCCAGCAGCGTAGCGGGGGCAGATACGCAGTATTTT. Amino acid sequence: CASSVAGADTQYF.

The chain links TRBV27 to TRBJ2-6; maybe TRBD2 (5 bases). The CDR3 contains 17 residues. Germline V CDR1 and CDR2: MNHEY, SMNVEV (reference sequence). Between the trimmed V and J ends, which lost 4 bases and 4 bases, there was a span of 17 bases. The CDR3 is CASSWGGGPRGANVLTF. The DNA for the CDR3 is TGTGCCAGCAGTTGGGGTGGCGGGCCCAGGGGGGCCAACGTCCTGACTTTC.

The J gene is TRBJ1-1, the V gene TRBV9; 10 bases align to TRBD1. The V segment lost 4 bases and the J segment 5 bases; nucleotides outside the gene matches: 11. The CDR3 totals 16 residues. The germline CDR1 and CDR2 sequences are SGDLS and YYNGEE. The CDR3 DNA is TGTGCCAGCAGCCCAAACCCGACAGGGGGCAGGACTGAAGCTTTCTTT. Amino acid sequence: CASSPNPTGGRTEAFF.

The rearrangement links TRBV18 to TRBJ1-2; 9 bases line up with TRBD1. Germline values: CDR1 KGHSH, CDR2 LQKENI. The CDR3 is 15 amino acids. V shed 6 bases and J 6 bases; nucleotides not matched to a gene: 11. CDR3 in DNA: TGTGCCAGCTCCCACAGCCGGGACAGGGCCGATGGCTACACCTTC. Translation: CASSHSRDRADGYTF.

The chain recombines TRBV5-1 with TRBJ1-1; TRBD1 might be the D (6 bases). Looked up from germline, CDR1 is SGHRS and CDR2 is YFSETQ. V lost 2 bases to trimming and J lost 3 bases, with 11 bases between them. The CDR3 is 14 amino acids. The chain's CDR3 is CASSLGGDHTEAFF. The CDR3 DNA reads TGCGCCAGCAGCTTAGGGGGAGACCACACTGAAGCTTTCTTT.

The CDR3 coding sequence is TGTGCCAGCAGCAGGCGGACTAGCGGGGGGCTATACAATGAGCAGTTCTTC. Amino acids: CASSRRTSGGLYNEQFF. This chain links TRBV5-6 with TRBJ2-1; 14 bases agree with TRBD2. The CDR3 is made up of 17 amino acids. The ends lost 4 bases at V and 4 bases at J; junction bases unmatched: 7. Looked up from germline, CDR1 is SGHDT and CDR2 is YYEEEE.

This chain connects TRBV5-4 to TRBJ2-2; 7 bases are a match to TRBD1. The junction had 6 bases not matched to a gene; V was cut back by 4 bases and J by 0 bases. The CDR3 loop spans 16 amino acids. Germline CDR1 reads SGHNT; CDR2 reads YYREEE (reference sequence). CDR3 amino acids: CASSPTGAANTGELFF. In DNA form, the CDR3 reads TGTGCCAGCAGCCCCACAGGGGCGGCGAACACCGGGGAGCTGTTTTTT.

J is TRBJ1-1 and V is TRBV9, with 8 positions matching TRBD1. The V gene end was trimmed by 3 bases and the J gene end by 1 base; junction bases not matched to a gene: 8. Germline-derived CDR1 and CDR2 are SGDLS and YYNGEE. This CDR3 has 16 residues. This CDR3 is CASSALRTGSNTEAFF. CDR3 nucleotides: TGTGCCAGCAGCGCCTTACGGACAGGGTCGAACACTGAAGCTTTCTTT.

The chain links TRBV29-1 to TRBJ1-1; D is undetermined. Looked up from germline, CDR1 is SQVTM and CDR2 is ANQGSEA. V was pared by 7 bases and J by 5 bases, with 20 bases between. The CDR3 length is 14 residues. The CDR3 region is CSARQPQESTEAFF. The CDR3 nucleotides are TGCAGCGCCAGACAACCCCAGGAAAGTACTGAAGCTTTCTTT.

This sequence joins TRBV5-1 and TRBJ1-1; D gene uncertain. Germline V gene sequence: CDR1 SGHRS, CDR2 YFSETQ. CDR3 length: 14 residues. Trimming cost V 0 bases and J 4 bases, with 10 bases left between them. The CDR3 DNA reads TGCGCCAGCAGCTTGGCCGAGCGACCCACTGAAGCTTTCTTT. Translation: CASSLAERPTEAFF. The full variable domain, completed using reference TRBV5-1 and TRBJ1-1, is KAGVTQTPRYLIKTRGQQVTLSCSPISGHRSVSWYQQTPGQGLQFLFEYFSETQRNKGNFPGRFSGRQFSNSRSEMNVSTLELGDSALYLCASSLAERPTEAFFGQGTRLTVV.

The chain is built from TRBV19 and TRBJ1-5; 11 bases fit TRBD1. The V and J ends lost 7 bases and 8 bases, in that order; junction bases with no gene match: 13. CDR3 length: 16 amino acids. The V gene's germline CDR1 is LNHDA and CDR2 SQIVND (reference sequence). The CDR3 region is CASTTDRGPGLEPQHF. The CDR3 coding sequence is TGTGCCAGTACCACGGACAGGGGGCCAGGTCTTGAGCCCCAGCATTTT.

This chain uses TRBV19 with TRBJ1-1; tentative D call: TRBD1 (6 bases). Trimming removed 2 bases at V and 3 bases at J, with 10 bases between. CDR3 size: 14 residues. Looked up from germline, CDR1 is LNHDA and CDR2 is SQIVND (reference sequence). The CDR3 region has the DNA TGTGCCAGTAGTATATCGGCAGGGGACACTGAAGCTTTCTTT. Protein sequence: CASSISAGDTEAFF.

This chain uses TRBV6-5 with TRBJ1-5; D is possibly TRBD1 (5 bases). CDR3 length: 14 residues. The V gene lost 5 bases and the J gene lost 4 bases, with 12 bases spanning the gap. Germline CDR1 reads MNHEY; CDR2 reads SVGAGI. CDR3: CASSERGGNQPQHF. As DNA, the CDR3 is TGTGCCAGCAGTGAAAGGGGTGGAAATCAGCCCCAGCATTTT.

The J gene is TRBJ1-1, the V gene TRBV9; D is ambiguous. The V and J ends lost 0 bases and 5 bases respectively, with 8 bases between them. From germline, CDR1 is SGDLS and CDR2 YYNGEE. This CDR3 comprises 13 residues. The CDR3 DNA follows: TGTGCCAGCAGCGTAGGGTCGGGAACTGAAGCTTTCTTT. It codes for CASSVGSGTEAFF. Looking up the rest from reference TRBV9 and TRBJ1-1 gives the full variable domain: DSGVTQTPKHLITATGQRVTLRCSPRSGDLSVYWYQQSLDQGLQFLIQYYNGEERAKGNILERFSAQQFPDLHSELNLSSLELGDSALYFCASSVGSGTEAFFGQGTRLTVV.

V gene TRBV9 combines with J gene TRBJ2-7; 7 nucleotides agree with TRBD2. Unmatched junction bases numbered 4, after V lost 0 bases and J lost 4 bases. The CDR3 totals 14 residues. Per the germline V gene, CDR1 is SGDLS and CDR2 is YYNGEE. The CDR3 DNA reads TGTGCCAGCAGCGTAGGAGGGACTACATACGAGCAGTACTTC. This encodes CASSVGGTTYEQYF.

This rearrangement joins TRBV9 to TRBJ2-1; 9 positions match TRBD2. Germline assignment: CDR1 SGDLS and CDR2 YYNGEE. There are 14 residues in the CDR3. V was pared by 2 bases and J by 10 bases, with 7 bases of the junction left unmatched. CDR3 sequence reads: CASSVAGGPWEQFF. CDR3 DNA: TGTGCCAGCAGCGTGGCGGGGGGGCCTTGGGAGCAGTTCTTC.

In DNA, the CDR3 is TGTGCCAGTAGACGGGACAGGGGGCAAAATCAGCCCCAGCATTTT. This encodes CASRRDRGQNQPQHF. This chain joins TRBV19 and TRBJ1-5, with TRBD1 matching 12 bases. The junction had 4 bases not matched to a gene; V was cut back by 6 bases and J by 4 bases. This CDR3 has 15 amino acids. CDR1 is LNHDA and CDR2 is SQIVND in the germline V gene (reference sequence). Full variable domain (rest looked up from reference TRBV19 and TRBJ1-5): DGGITQSPKYLFRKEGQNVTLSCEQNLNHDAMYWYRQDPGQGLRLIYYSQIVNDFQKGDIAEGYSVSREKKESFPLTVTSAQKNPTAFYLCASRRDRGQNQPQHFGDGTRLSIL.

V gene TRBV30 combines with J gene TRBJ1-5; unclear D gene. The CDR3 runs to 13 residues. Germline V gene sequence: CDR1 GTSNPN, CDR2 SVGIG (reference sequence). Trimming took off 2 bases at V and 3 bases at J, with 8 bases between the two ends. In nucleotides, the CDR3 is TGTGCCTGGAGTATGCGAAACAATCAGCCCCAGCATTTT. Its translation: CAWSMRNNQPQHF.

The chain employs TRBV30 and TRBJ1-5; 8 positions match TRBD1. Germline V gives CDR1 GTSNPN, CDR2 SVGIG (reference sequence). Trimming cost V 3 bases and J 2 bases; bases outside gene matches: 3. This CDR3 spans 14 amino acids. The CDR3 coding sequence is TGTGCCTGGAGCGAGACAGGGGGCAATCAGCCCCAGCATTTT. Amino acid sequence: CAWSETGGNQPQHF.